This TCR beta chain emerged from a study of cytomegalovirus exposure and HLA in healthy donors. General study results and limits: Some V segments, TRBV6-2 and TRBV6-3 among them, were indistinguishable and were therefore excluded.

The primer mix had 60 Vbeta and 13 Jbeta primers. The assay was immunoSEQ multiplex PCR, and TCRdb's table has in-frame clones only and misses some. The profile covers roughly 82,000 clones, with 60% to 80% appearing a single time and 6.2% taken by the ten largest. About this clone: Its antigen remains unidentified.

Germline V lookup: CDR1 MDHEN, CDR2 SYDVKM. The CDR3 is 11 residues long. The V end lost 6 bases, the J end lost 4 bases, and 6 bases lay between the germline ends. The sequence was collected from a woman in her 50s in good health and CMV-seropositive. V and J are TRBV28 and TRBJ1-2; D gene uncertain. Material: PBMCs. The DNA of the CDR3 is TGTGCCAGCAGCCGGGGCTATGGCTACACCTTC. Its translation: CASSRGYGYTF.